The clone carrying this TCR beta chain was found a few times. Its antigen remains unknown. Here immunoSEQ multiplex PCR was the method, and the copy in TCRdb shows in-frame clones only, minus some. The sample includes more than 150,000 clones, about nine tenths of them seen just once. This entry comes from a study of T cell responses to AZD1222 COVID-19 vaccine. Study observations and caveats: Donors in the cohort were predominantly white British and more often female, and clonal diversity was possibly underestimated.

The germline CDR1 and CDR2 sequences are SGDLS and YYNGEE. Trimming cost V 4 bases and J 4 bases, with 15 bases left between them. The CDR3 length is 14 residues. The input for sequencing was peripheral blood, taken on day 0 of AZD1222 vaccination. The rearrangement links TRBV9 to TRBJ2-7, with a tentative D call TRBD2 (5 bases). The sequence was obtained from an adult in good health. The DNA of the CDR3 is TGTGCCAGCAGCCCGCGGGCCGCTACTTACGAGCAGTACTTC. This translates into CASSPRAATYEQYF. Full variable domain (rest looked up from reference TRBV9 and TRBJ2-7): DSGVTQTPKHLITATGQRVTLRCSPRSGDLSVYWYQQSLDQGLQFLIQYYNGEERAKGNILERFSAQQFPDLHSELNLSSLELGDSALYFCASSPRAATYEQYFGPGTRLTVT.